Only a few counts were recorded for the clone carrying this TCR beta chain. As yet, its antigen is unknown. This sample was included in a study of response to subunit inactivated influenza vaccine. The study's findings and limits: T cells newly recruited by each seasonal influenza vaccination are few, the authors suggested.

Each CDR3 protein is one row after TCRdb ran MiXCR on the RT-PCR reads. The data contain 500,000 to 600,000 distinct CDR3 sequences, 16% of them singletons. The TCR was taken from a man between 50 and 75 years old who received an inactivated influenza vaccine. The specimen comprised CD4+ T cells sorted from PBMCs, sampled around 2 years after vaccination.

CDR3 amino acids: CASSWVQGIGYTF. The CDR3 DNA reads as TGTGCCAGCAGTTGGGTACAAGGTATCGGCTACACCTTC. The chain combines TRBV12-3 or TRBV12-4 with TRBJ1-2; D unclear. The CDR3 covers 13 residues. The V end lost 4 bases, the J end lost 8 bases, and 14 bases lay between the germline ends.